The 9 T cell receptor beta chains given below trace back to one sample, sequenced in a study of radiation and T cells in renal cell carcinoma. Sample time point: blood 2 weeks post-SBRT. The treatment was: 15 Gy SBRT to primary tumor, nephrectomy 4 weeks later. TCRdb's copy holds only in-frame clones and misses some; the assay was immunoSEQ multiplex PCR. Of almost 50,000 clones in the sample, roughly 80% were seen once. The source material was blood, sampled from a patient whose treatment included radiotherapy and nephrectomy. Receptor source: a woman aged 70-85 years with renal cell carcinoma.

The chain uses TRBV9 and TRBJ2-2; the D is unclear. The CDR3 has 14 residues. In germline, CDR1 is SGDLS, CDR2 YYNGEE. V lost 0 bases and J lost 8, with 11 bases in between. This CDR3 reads CASSVAVALGELFF. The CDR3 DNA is TGTGCCAGCAGCGTAGCAGTGGCGTTGGGGGAGCTGTTTTTT.

The CDR3: CASSLTAGGRGGELFF. Written as DNA, the CDR3 is TGTGCCAGCAGCTTGACAGCGGGGGGGCGAGGCGGGGAGCTGTTTTTT. The chain is built from TRBV5-6 and TRBJ2-2, with TRBD2 matching over 10 bases. The germline V gene encodes CDR1 SGHDT and CDR2 YYEEEE. The CDR3 length is 16 residues. V was clipped by 1 base and J by 7 bases; unmatched bases: 7.

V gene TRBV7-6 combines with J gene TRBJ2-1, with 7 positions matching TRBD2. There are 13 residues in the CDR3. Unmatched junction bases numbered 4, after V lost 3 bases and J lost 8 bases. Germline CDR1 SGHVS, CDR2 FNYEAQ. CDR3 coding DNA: TGTGCCAGCAGCTTTTTTCGGGGGGATGAGCAGTTCTTC. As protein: CASSFFRGDEQFF.

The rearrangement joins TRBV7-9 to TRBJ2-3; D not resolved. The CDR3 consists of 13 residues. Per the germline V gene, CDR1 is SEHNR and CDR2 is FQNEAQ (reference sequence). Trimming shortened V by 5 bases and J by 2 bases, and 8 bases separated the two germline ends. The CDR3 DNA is TGTGCCAGCAGCCATTCTTACACAGATACGCAGTATTTT. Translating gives CASSHSYTDTQYF.

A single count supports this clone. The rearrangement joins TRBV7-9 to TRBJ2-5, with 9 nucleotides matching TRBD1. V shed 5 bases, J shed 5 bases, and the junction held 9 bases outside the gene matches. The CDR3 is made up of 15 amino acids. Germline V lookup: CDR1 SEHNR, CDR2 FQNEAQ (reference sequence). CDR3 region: CASSLSGTGYETQYF. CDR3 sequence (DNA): TGTGCCAGCAGCCTCTCCGGGACAGGGTACGAGACCCAGTACTTC.

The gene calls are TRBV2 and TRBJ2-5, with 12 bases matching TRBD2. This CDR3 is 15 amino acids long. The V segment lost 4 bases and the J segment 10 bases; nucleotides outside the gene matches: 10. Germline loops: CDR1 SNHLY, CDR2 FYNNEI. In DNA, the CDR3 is TGTGCCAGCAGTGTGCGACTAGCGGGGGTTGGTAGCCAGTACTTC. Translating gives CASSVRLAGVGSQYF.

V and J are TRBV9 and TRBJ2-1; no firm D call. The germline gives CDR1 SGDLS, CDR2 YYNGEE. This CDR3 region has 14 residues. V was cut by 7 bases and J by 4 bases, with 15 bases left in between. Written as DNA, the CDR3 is TGTGCCAGCGGGCCTGGGGTAGCATACAATGAGCAGTTCTTC. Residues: CASGPGVAYNEQFF.

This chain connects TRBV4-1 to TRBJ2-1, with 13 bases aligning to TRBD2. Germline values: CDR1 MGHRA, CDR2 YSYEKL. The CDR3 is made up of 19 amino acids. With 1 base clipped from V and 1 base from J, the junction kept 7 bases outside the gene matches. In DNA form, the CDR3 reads TGCGCCAGCAGCCAAGGCAGACTAGCGGGGGGCAGGTCCTACAATGAGCAGTTCTTC. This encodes CASSQGRLAGGRSYNEQFF.

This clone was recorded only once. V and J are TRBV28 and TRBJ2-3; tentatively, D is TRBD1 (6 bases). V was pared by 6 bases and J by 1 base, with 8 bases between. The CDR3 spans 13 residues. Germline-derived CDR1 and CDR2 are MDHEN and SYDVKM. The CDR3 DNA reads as TGTGCCAGCAGCCCAGGGGGCACAGATACGCAGTATTTT. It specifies CASSPGGTDTQYF.